Sequencing of this TCR beta chain was carried out in a study of cytomegalovirus exposure and HLA in healthy donors (dated by TCRdb to about 2017). Regarding the complete study: According to an earlier analysis of around 600 of the donors, about 190 million T cells yielded 90 million to 140 million unique TCR beta sequences and around 280 Gb of sequence data. Approximately 310 gigabases of sequencing data and about 92 million unique TCR sequences made up an early release that covered approximately 700 HLA-typed donors. Among the roughly 400 genotyped donors, approximately 77% belonged to the genetic ancestry cluster associated with self-reported Caucasian donors. The aim of the study was to test whether cataloging public T cell receptors could identify signatures of past pathogen exposure. The T cell repertoires of around 670 subjects were profiled by immunosequencing and related to cytomegalovirus serostatus. In addition to the first cohort of approximately 650 subjects, a separate validation cohort of 120 different subjects was used. The study combined high-throughput TCR immunosequencing, statistical association of individual TCRs with disease status, and machine learning to predict cytomegalovirus infection status. A later analysis re-examined previously published TCR beta repertoires from more than 650 donors and added high-resolution HLA genotyping to investigate patterns of TCR occurrence. The later analysis used no new phenotypic data to find candidate immune exposures, relying instead on TCR beta sequences and their occurrence across donors. To decide whether each TCR beta V gene segment behaved as functional or pseudogenic, an earlier analysis of approximately 600 of the donors relied on high-throughput TCR beta sequencing. Donor age, sex, ethnicity and CMV serostatus were collected together with the repertoire data. Genome-wide SNP genotypes for about three fifths of the roughly 670 donors were used in a later genetic analysis, which treated that subset as a discovery cohort. Every repertoire in the discovery cohort had been generated on one and the same sequencing platform. HLA typing covered class I and class II loci at four-digit resolution. The number of typed donors differed by locus: about 629-640 for A, B, C, DRB1 and DQB1; approximately 520 for DQA1; approximately 600 for DPA1; and some 470 for DPB1. Because of strong linkage in the cohort, roughly five DR-DQ haplotypes were treated as single units for association and clustering. Among around 400 genotyped donors of the cohort, an average of around 240,000 unique TCR beta nucleotide sequences were sequenced per donor, roughly 20% of them non-productive. The research as a whole found: Because HLA typing was unavailable for some donors at each locus, only the typed subset was used in association tests. Most TCR sequences were observed very rarely across donors, whereas some public TCRs were present in many individuals. Assigning TCR associations to individual alleles was difficult when HLA alleles, especially DR and DQ, strongly co-occurred. Only TCR beta chains were sequenced in this cohort, and the absence of alpha or paired-chain data limited detectable features. CMV serostatus was the only immune exposure information available for the cohort. A further reported finding was that TCR beta sequences accurately predicted the HLA-A and HLA-B alleles for most subjects in the first cohort. Sequencing depth was assumed to be roughly uniform across donors in the presence/absence analyses, though that assumption may not hold. According to a later analysis, parvovirus B19, influenza, CMV and Epstein-Barr virus appeared linked to several top co-occurrence clusters. A later analysis found that TCR association rates varied across HLA loci, with DRB1 alleles showing the most associated TCRs and HLA-C alleles the fewest. V-gene and J-gene trimming of TCR beta chains was associated with a missense DCLRE1C variant in a later genetic analysis, and the association was replicated in an independent cohort. Because the 87-base-pair reads could not distinguish some IMGT-functional V segments, including TRBV6-2 and TRBV6-3, those segments were excluded. In an earlier analysis of 500 to 650 of the donors, most TCR beta V segments appeared in productive rearrangements about 87% or about 30% of the time, broadly matching IMGT annotations. In a later analysis, HLA-associated TCR beta chains were found to be more clonally expanded and to have lower generation probabilities than equally common non-associated chains. According to the authors, the approach could potentially be generalized to other disease states and immunological phenotypes. Linkage disequilibrium might explain the correlated functional status among segregating V segments, but an unknown experimental factor could not be excluded. A later genetic analysis reported fewer N-insertions in productive TCRs among donors in an Asian-associated ancestry cluster than the roughly 690-donor mean. The classifier was reported to diagnose cytomegalovirus status with high specificity and sensitivity in both the original and validation cohorts. Three of the identified cytomegalovirus-associated TCR beta chains were confirmed in vitro to be specific for cytomegalovirus antigens. In a later analysis, most CMV-associated TCR beta chains were found to appear HLA-restricted, with HLA associations seemingly driven largely by CMV exposure. In a later analysis, 15,000 to 20,000 TCR beta sequences were associated with specific HLA alleles at a false discovery rate of 0.05. The study listed 164 TCR beta chains as associated with cytomegalovirus. A group of highly shared sequence variants was considered likely to be a technical artifact of the sequencing pipeline. The earlier analysis of approximately 560 of the donors excluded some 16 rarely observed V segments, including chromosome 9 orphons, because counts were too low.

With regard to this clone: No cognate antigen has been identified for it. Base qualities are not recorded, but no much larger clone differs from it by a single base.

A distance of 12 bases separates the germline ends of V and J, which lose 9 bases and 1 base respectively. The CDR3 covers 14 residues, taking in both the cysteine and the phenylalanine. This entry keeps only the CDR3 DNA: 42 bases, framed from base 1. To prepare the library, the immunoSEQ multiplex PCR assay was applied. For the multiplex PCR, a mixture combining 60 forward primers for TCR Vbeta segments and 13 reverse primers for TCR Jbeta segments was used. A multiplex PCR assay on genomic DNA amplified the CDR3 region of rearranged TCR beta genes. The Illumina HiSeq System was used to sequence the amplified TCR beta libraries as 87-base-pair reads. In the paper's pipeline: A later analysis tallied roughly 78 million unique TCR beta chains across the approximately 670 repertoires, and roughly 11 million of those chains were shared by two or more donors. To remove PCR and sequencing errors, raw reads were error-corrected and collapsed into unique sequences using a nearest-neighbor algorithm that merged closely related sequences. Alignment of CDR3 sequences to IMGT reference sequences was used to assign V, D and J gene segments. For a sequence to be retained, at least a six-nucleotide match to both a V gene segment and a J gene segment was required. A rearrangement counted as productive if the CDR3 had no stop codons and remained in frame with V and J, and every other rearrangement counted as non-productive. Following IMGT convention, CDR3 was defined as the stretch from the second conserved V-encoded cysteine to the conserved J-encoded phenylalanine. In an earlier analysis of more than 550 of the donors, sequences lacking an unambiguous match to a single V gene segment were excluded. An earlier analysis of 450 to 650 of the donors called V segments functional above 56.7% productive rearrangements and segregating when the between-donor standard deviation exceeded 5%. A statistical classification framework was built to diagnose cytomegalovirus status from the catalog of TCR beta chain sequences. A later analysis assigned V and J genes by comparing TCR nucleotide sequences with IMGT/GENE-DB human TR gene sequences. In a later analysis, CDR3 sequences and most-parsimonious VDJ recombination scenarios were assigned using the TCRdist pipeline. In a later analysis, each TCR beta chain was defined by its CDR3 amino acid sequence together with its V-gene family, and reads lacking a unique V-gene family were excluded. A later analysis removed roughly 590 highly shared, low-generation-probability nucleotide sequences to deal with suspected cross-contamination and a sequencing artifact. In a later analysis, a clonal expansion index was calculated for each public chain from normalized within-repertoire ranks of inferred template counts. Generation probabilities in a later analysis came from a VDJ recombination model fitted to out-of-frame rearrangements, and those results were checked against IGoR. A later analysis scored TCR-TCR, TCR-HLA and TCR-CMV co-occurrence with hypergeometric tests, applying a repertoire-size bias correction to TCR pairs. To estimate false discovery rates, a later analysis permuted the HLA or CMV assignments 20 times. In a later analysis, co-occurring TCRs were grouped with DBSCAN, and TCRdist sequence similarity was added when clustering was performed within HLA-allele-positive subsets. Repertoires with fewer than 30,000 or more than 120,000 public chains, plus five repertoires with anomalous nucleotide sharing, were excluded from co-occurrence clustering. TCRdb holds this immuneACCESS table with in-frame rearrangements only. Some clones are missing; in checked studies, unresolved V genes explain under half, and the rest has no known cause. V and J calls and clone size are copied from that table; D and trimming were computed from the DNA. A total of 95,000 to 150,000 clones appear in this sample, around 66% of them only once. About 8% of the sample is held by the ten biggest clonotypes.

The cohort was made up of 650 to 700 healthy bone marrow donors. All cohort members were sampled while nominally healthy, although unrecorded immune exposures were likely present. The donor was CMV seropositive and was included in the group of some 290 seropositive cohort members. Every donor gave a peripheral blood sample, and the peripheral blood mononuclear cells from that sample were used for TCR beta sequencing. The Qiagen DNeasy Blood Extraction Kit was used to extract genomic DNA from the blood cell samples. The chain is encoded by TRBV23-1 joined to TRBJ2-2; the D gene is possibly TRBD1, with 5 bases matching. TRBV23-1 counts as an open reading frame of uncertain function. The sequenced material came from PBMCs. The origin of this receptor is a middle-aged woman in good health and CMV-seropositive. At the DNA level, the sequence is TGCGCCAGTTTCAGACAGAGGAACACCGGGGAGCTGTTTTTT. The encoded protein is CASFRQRNTGELFF.